This T cell receptor (beta chain) came from a study of T cell responses to AZD1222 COVID-19 vaccine. Study results and caveats: Variant regions that are unmutated are reportedly the target of nearly half of spike-specific TCRs. Spike was spanned by vaccine-associated CD4 TCRs, with dominance at 160-218 and 743-854. Two AZD1222 doses significantly raised spike-specific TCR breadth and depth over controls.

Profiling relied on immunoSEQ multiplex PCR, and the TCRdb table lists in-frame clones only, not all of them. The data contain roughly 62,000 clones, roughly 70% of them seen just once; the ten biggest clones take up about 14%. With regard to this clone: The target antigen is unknown.

Germline V gene sequence: CDR1 SGHTA, CDR2 FQGNSA. The CDR3 is 13 amino acids. Germline trimming cut 6 bases from V and 7 bases from J; bases unmatched to any gene: 5. V usage is TRBV7-2 and J usage is TRBJ1-4; 7 bases fit TRBD1. The starting material was peripheral blood, obtained on day 0 of AZD1222 vaccination. The receptor comes from an adult in good health. The CDR3: CASSRQGGEKLFF. The CDR3 DNA reads as TGTGCCAGCAGTCGACAGGGAGGTGAAAAACTGTTTTTT. Based on the CDR3 plus reference TRBV7-2 and TRBJ1-4, the full variable domain is GAGVSQSPSNKVTEKGKDVELRCDPISGHTALYWYRQSLGQGLEFLIYFQGNSAPDKSGLPSDRFSAERTGGSVSTLTIQRTQQEDSAVYLCASSRQGGEKLFFGSGTQLSVL.